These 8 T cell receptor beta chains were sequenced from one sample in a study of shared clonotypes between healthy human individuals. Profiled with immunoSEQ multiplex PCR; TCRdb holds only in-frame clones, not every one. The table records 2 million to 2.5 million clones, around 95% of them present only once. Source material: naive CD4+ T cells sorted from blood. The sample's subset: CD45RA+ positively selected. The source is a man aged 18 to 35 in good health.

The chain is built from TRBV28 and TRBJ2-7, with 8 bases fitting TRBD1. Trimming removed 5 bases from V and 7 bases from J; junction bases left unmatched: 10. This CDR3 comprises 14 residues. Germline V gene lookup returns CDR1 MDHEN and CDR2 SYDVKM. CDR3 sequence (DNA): TGTGCCAGCAGTCGGCAGGGGGCTCCTTGGGAGCAGTACTTC. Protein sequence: CASSRQGAPWEQYF.

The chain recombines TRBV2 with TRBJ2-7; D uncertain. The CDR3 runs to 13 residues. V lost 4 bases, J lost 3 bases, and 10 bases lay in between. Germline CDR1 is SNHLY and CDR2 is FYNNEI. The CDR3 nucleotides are TGTGCCAGCAGTGCTGGTCAGATCTACGAGCAGTACTTC. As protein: CASSAGQIYEQYF.

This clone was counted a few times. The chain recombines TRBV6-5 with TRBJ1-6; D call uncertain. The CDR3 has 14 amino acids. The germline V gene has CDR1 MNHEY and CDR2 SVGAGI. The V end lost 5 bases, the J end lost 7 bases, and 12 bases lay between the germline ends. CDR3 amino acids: CASSRSGGNSPLHF. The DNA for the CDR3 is TGTGCCAGCAGTAGATCGGGAGGAAATTCACCCCTCCACTTT.

This CDR3 reads CASSQGFTEAFF. The DNA of the CDR3 is TGCGCCAGCAGTCAGGGGTTCACTGAAGCTTTCTTT. The rearrangement uses TRBV5-1 and TRBJ1-1, with D maybe TRBD1 (6 bases). Germline assignment: CDR1 SGHRS and CDR2 YFSETQ. This CDR3 spans 12 amino acids. V was clipped by 5 bases and J by 4 bases, with 9 bases between them.

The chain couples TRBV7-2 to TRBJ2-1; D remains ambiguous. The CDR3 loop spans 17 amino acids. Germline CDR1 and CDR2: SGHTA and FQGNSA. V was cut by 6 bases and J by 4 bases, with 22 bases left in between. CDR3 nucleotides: TGTGCCAGCAGACCTACTGTTTTGGTGGCGCCTTACAATGAGCAGTTCTTC. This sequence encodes CASRPTVLVAPYNEQFF.

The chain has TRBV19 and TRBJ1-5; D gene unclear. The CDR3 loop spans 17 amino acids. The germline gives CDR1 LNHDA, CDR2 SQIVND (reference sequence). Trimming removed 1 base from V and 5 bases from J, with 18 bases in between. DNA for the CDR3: TGTGCCAGTAGTATAGTCGGCAGTTTTATTGATGATCAGCCCCAGCATTTT. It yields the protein CASSIVGSFIDDQPQHF.

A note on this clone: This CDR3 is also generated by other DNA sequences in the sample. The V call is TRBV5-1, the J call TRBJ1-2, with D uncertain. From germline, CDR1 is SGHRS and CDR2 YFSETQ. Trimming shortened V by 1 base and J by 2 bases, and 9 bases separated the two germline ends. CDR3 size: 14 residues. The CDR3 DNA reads TGCGCCAGCAGCTTGTCCCCGCCCAACTATGGCTACACCTTC. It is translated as CASSLSPPNYGYTF.

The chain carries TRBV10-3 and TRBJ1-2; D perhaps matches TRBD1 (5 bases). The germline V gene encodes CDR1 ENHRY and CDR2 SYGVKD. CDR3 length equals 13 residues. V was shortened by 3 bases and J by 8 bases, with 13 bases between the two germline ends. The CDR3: CAISDGQYDGYTF. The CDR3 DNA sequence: TGTGCCATCAGTGATGGACAATATGACGGCTACACCTTC.